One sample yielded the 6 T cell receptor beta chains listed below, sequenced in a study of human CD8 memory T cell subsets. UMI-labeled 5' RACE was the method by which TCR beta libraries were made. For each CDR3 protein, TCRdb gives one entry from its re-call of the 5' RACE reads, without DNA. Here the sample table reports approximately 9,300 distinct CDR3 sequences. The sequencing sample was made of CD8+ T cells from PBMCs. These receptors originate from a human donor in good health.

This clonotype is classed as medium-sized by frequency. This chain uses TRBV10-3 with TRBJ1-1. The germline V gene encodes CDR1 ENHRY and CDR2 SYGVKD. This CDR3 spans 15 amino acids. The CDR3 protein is CAISEASALNTEAFF.

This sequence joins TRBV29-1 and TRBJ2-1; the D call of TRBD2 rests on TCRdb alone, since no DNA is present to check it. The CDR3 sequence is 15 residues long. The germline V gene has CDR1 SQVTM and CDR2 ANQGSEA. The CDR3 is CSVDSSTSGYNEQFF.

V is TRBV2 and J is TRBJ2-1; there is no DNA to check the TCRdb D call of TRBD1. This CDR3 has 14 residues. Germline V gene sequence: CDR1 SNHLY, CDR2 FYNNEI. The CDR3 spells CAAPAGVDYDEQFF.

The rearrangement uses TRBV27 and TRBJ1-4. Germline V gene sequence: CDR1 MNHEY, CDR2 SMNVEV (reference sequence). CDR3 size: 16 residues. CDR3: CASSVRRGAPNEKLFF.

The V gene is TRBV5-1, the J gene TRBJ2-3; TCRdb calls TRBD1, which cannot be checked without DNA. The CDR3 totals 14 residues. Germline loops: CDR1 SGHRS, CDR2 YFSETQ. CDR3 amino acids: CASSSPDREDTQYF.

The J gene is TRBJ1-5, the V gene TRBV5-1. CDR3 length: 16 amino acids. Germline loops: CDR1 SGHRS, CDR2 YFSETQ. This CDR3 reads CASSQEEDFSNQPQHF.